Presented here are 18 T cell receptor beta chains from one specimen sequenced in a study of CD8+ T cells in alopecia areata. Extracted RNA was reverse transcribed into cDNA, the sequencing template. Method: immunoSEQ multiplex PCR; TCRdb's copy keeps in-frame clones and lacks some. The repertoire includes 200,000 to 250,000 clones, more than 45% of them detected once, and roughly 0.47% sits in the top ten. The sequences come from CD4+ T cells sorted from blood, collected at week 0. These receptors all stem from a human donor with alopecia areata.

J is TRBJ2-7 and V is TRBV7-6; perhaps TRBD2 as D (5 bases). CDR3 length: 16 residues. In germline, CDR1 is SGHVS, CDR2 FNYEAQ. The V end lost 4 bases, the J end lost 5 bases, and 21 bases lay between the germline ends. The CDR3 region has the DNA TGTGCCAGCAGCTCGACCCCCTCGAGGGCGGTGGACGAGCAGTACTTC. The encoded protein is CASSSTPSRAVDEQYF.

The rearrangement links TRBV7-2 to TRBJ1-2; D not certain. The CDR3 sequence is 11 residues long. Deletions cut 5 bases from V and 8 bases from J, with 9 bases between. Germline V CDR1 and CDR2: SGHTA, FQGNSA. The CDR3 bases are TGTGCCAGCAGCCGAGCAGTCGGCTACACCTTC. As protein: CASSRAVGYTF.

This clone came up a few times. The chain joins TRBV27 to TRBJ1-1, with TRBD1 identical over 11 bases. Trimming cost V 6 bases and J 0 bases; bases outside gene matches: 6. The CDR3 runs 16 residues. CDR1 MNHEY and CDR2 SMNVEV come from the germline V gene (reference sequence). The CDR3 protein is CASSRTGGPMNTEAFF. The CDR3 region has the DNA TGTGCCAGCAGCCGGACAGGGGGCCCTATGAACACTGAAGCTTTCTTT.

The V call is TRBV18, the J call TRBJ1-1; TRBD1 might be the D (6 bases). Germline V CDR1 and CDR2: KGHSH, LQKENI. The germline V and J ends were trimmed by 2 bases and 7 bases, with 8 bases remaining between them. This CDR3 contains 12 residues. This CDR3 reads CASSPDRSEAFF. DNA for the CDR3: TGTGCCAGCTCACCAGACAGGAGTGAAGCTTTCTTT.

This clone came up a few times. The rearrangement links TRBV6-5 to TRBJ1-1; tentative D call: TRBD1 (5 bases). Trimming cost V 10 bases and J 0 bases, with 12 bases left between them. Germline loops: CDR1 MNHEY, CDR2 SVGAGI. This CDR3 region has 13 residues. CDR3 in amino acids: CATLGVLNTEAFF. CDR3 bases: TGTGCCACCCTAGGGGTCTTGAACACTGAAGCTTTCTTT.

The J gene is TRBJ2-1, the V gene TRBV11-2; possibly TRBD2 for D (6 bases). CDR3 size: 14 residues. Germline V CDR1 and CDR2: SGHAT, FQNNGV. Trimming took off 3 bases at V and 2 bases at J, with 8 bases between the two ends. CDR3 loop: CASSFGGTYNEQFF. In DNA form, the CDR3 reads TGTGCCAGCAGCTTCGGGGGAACCTACAATGAGCAGTTCTTC.

This CDR3 is CATSKPGTGGLNTEAFF. The CDR3 region has the DNA TGTGCCACCAGCAAGCCCGGGACAGGGGGTTTGAACACTGAAGCTTTCTTT. The chain recombines TRBV15 with TRBJ1-1; 11 bases agree with TRBD1. With V trimmed by 4 bases and J by 0 bases, 7 bases remained unmatched. The CDR3 is made up of 17 amino acids. Germline CDR1 and CDR2: LNHNV and YYDKDF (reference sequence).

This rearrangement joins TRBV5-1 to TRBJ2-3; D tentatively fits TRBD1 or TRBD2 (6 bases each). This CDR3 contains 12 residues. Germline loops: CDR1 SGHRS, CDR2 YFSETQ. V was clipped by 7 bases and J by 3 bases, with 9 bases between them. The CDR3 loop is CASGGPTDTQYF. The CDR3 DNA reads TGCGCCAGCGGGGGGCCTACAGATACGCAGTATTTT.

This clone was detected only a few times. The chain combines TRBV7-9 with TRBJ2-7; 8 nucleotides match TRBD2. Germline CDR1 SEHNR, CDR2 FQNEAQ (reference sequence). V lost 6 bases to trimming and J lost 4 bases; unmatched junction nucleotides: 8. The CDR3 contains 14 residues. CDR3 region: CASRREGSGYEQYF. The DNA of the CDR3 is TGTGCCAGCAGACGGGAGGGTAGTGGTTACGAGCAGTACTTC.

The chain employs TRBV30 and TRBJ2-2; TRBD2 is a possible D gene (6 bases). V was pared by 3 bases and J by 6 bases, with 8 bases between. Germline-derived CDR1 and CDR2 are GTSNPN and SVGIG (reference sequence). There are 12 residues in the CDR3. The CDR3 sequence: CAWSREPGELFF. The CDR3 DNA is TGTGCCTGGAGCCGGGAGCCCGGGGAGCTGTTTTTT.

This clone appeared a few times. V gene TRBV6-5 combines with J gene TRBJ1-5; D gene uncertain. The CDR3 contains 14 residues. Germline V gene sequence: CDR1 MNHEY, CDR2 SVGAGI. V lost 5 bases and J 3 bases, leaving 11 bases between the germline ends. In DNA, the CDR3 is TGTGCCAGCAGTCCCACCCAGCCCAATCAGCCCCAGCATTTT. Translated, it gives CASSPTQPNQPQHF.

The chain employs TRBV7-9 and TRBJ1-1, with TRBD1 matching 7 bases. After removal of 7 bases from V and 11 bases from J, the junction contained 7 bases not matched to a gene. The germline V gene has CDR1 SEHNR and CDR2 FQNEAQ (reference sequence). This CDR3 comprises 11 residues. The CDR3 is CASIAWDSAFF. In DNA form, the CDR3 reads TGTGCCAGCATTGCTTGGGACAGCGCTTTCTTT.

This chain uses TRBV9 with TRBJ1-1; no firm D call. Germline V gene lookup returns CDR1 SGDLS and CDR2 YYNGEE. V lost 4 bases to trimming and J lost 0 bases, with 10 bases between them. The length of the CDR3 is 14 residues. The chain's CDR3 is CASSLQAVNTEAFF. For the CDR3, the DNA is TGTGCCAGCAGCTTGCAGGCAGTGAACACTGAAGCTTTCTTT.

This chain uses TRBV7-2 with TRBJ1-1; no reliable D call. In germline, CDR1 is SGHTA, CDR2 FQGNSA. This CDR3 region has 14 residues. Trimming removed 2 bases at V and 0 bases at J, with 7 bases between. DNA for the CDR3: TGTGCCAGCAGCTTACACGGGCTGAACACTGAAGCTTTCTTT. It encodes CASSLHGLNTEAFF.

The chain has TRBV4-1 and TRBJ1-1; 9 bases map to TRBD1. Germline V gene data show CDR1 as MGHRA and CDR2 as YSYEKL. The CDR3 consists of 16 residues. V shed 3 bases and J 0 bases; nucleotides not matched to a gene: 5. CDR3 coding DNA: TGCGCCAGCAGCCACAGTGGGACAGGGCTGAACACTGAAGCTTTCTTT. Translating it yields CASSHSGTGLNTEAFF.

This clone appeared a few times. The chain uses TRBV30 and TRBJ2-5, with D uncertain. The V end was cut by 3 bases, the J end by 5 bases, with 10 bases between. CDR1 and CDR2 (germline): GTSNPN, SVGIG (reference sequence). There are 12 residues in the CDR3. Here the CDR3 DNA reads TGTGCCTGGAGATTGTCCGGGGAGACCCAGTACTTC. It is translated as CAWRLSGETQYF.

This chain links TRBV6-1 with TRBJ2-1; D not resolved. In germline, CDR1 is MNHNS, CDR2 SASEGT. This CDR3 is 11 amino acids long. With 8 bases removed from V and 4 bases from J, the gap between germline ends came to 6 bases. The CDR3 coding sequence is TGTGCCAGCGCACAGTACAATGAGCAGTTCTTC. It is translated as CASAQYNEQFF.

The V and J genes are TRBV14 and TRBJ1-2, with D perhaps TRBD1 (5 bases). The CDR3 spans 12 residues. Trimming removed 5 bases from V and 2 bases from J, with 6 bases in between. Germline V CDR1 and CDR2: SGHDN, FVKESK. The CDR3: CASSRQNYGYTF. DNA for the CDR3: TGTGCCAGCAGCAGACAGAACTATGGCTACACCTTC. Together with reference TRBV14 and TRBJ1-2, the CDR3 gives the full variable domain: EAGVTQFPSHSVIEKGQTVTLRCDPISGHDNLYWYRRVMGKEIKFLLHFVKESKQDESGMPNNRFLAERTGGTYSTLKVQPAELEDSGVYFCASSRQNYGYTFGSGTRLTVV.